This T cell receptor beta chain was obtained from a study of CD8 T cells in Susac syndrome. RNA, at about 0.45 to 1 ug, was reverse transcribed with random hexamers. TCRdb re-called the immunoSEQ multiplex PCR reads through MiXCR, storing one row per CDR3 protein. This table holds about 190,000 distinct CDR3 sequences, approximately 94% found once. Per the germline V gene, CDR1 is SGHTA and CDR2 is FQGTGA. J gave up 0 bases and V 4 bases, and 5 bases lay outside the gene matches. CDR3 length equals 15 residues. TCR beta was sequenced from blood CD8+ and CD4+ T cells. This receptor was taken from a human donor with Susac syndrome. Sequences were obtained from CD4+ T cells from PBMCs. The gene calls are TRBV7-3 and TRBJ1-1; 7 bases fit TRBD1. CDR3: CASSSTGALNTEAFF. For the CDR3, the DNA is TGTGCCAGCAGCTCAACAGGGGCTCTGAACACTGAAGCTTTCTTT.